This TCR beta chain was recovered during a study of CD8 T cells in Susac syndrome. Sequencing of TCR beta covered CD8+ and CD4+ T cells obtained from blood. The germline V gene encodes CDR1 MNHEY and CDR2 SVGAGI. The CDR3 has 12 amino acids. With 9 bases removed from V and 0 bases from J, the gap between germline ends came to 5 bases. This clonotype has just a few counts. Its antigen is unknown. Study results and caveats: It was acknowledged in the study that the number of individuals who were included in its TCR sequencing and HLA analysis was relatively small.

RNA amounts of about 0.5 to 1 ug underwent reverse transcription with random hexamers. Amplification of TCR beta CDR3 was carried out by immunoSEQ multiplex PCR, which covered 54 Vbeta and 13 Jbeta segments. TCRdb itself ran the immunoSEQ multiplex PCR reads through MiXCR, one entry per CDR3 protein. The table lists about 200,000 distinct CDR3 sequences, approximately 90% of them singletons. The specimen was CD8+ T cells from PBMCs. The chain couples TRBV6-5 to TRBJ2-2; no clear D gene. The clonotype originates from a human donor with multiple sclerosis. The CDR3 here is CASTANTGELFF. The CDR3, as DNA: TGTGCCAGTACAGCGAACACCGGGGAGCTGTTTTTT.